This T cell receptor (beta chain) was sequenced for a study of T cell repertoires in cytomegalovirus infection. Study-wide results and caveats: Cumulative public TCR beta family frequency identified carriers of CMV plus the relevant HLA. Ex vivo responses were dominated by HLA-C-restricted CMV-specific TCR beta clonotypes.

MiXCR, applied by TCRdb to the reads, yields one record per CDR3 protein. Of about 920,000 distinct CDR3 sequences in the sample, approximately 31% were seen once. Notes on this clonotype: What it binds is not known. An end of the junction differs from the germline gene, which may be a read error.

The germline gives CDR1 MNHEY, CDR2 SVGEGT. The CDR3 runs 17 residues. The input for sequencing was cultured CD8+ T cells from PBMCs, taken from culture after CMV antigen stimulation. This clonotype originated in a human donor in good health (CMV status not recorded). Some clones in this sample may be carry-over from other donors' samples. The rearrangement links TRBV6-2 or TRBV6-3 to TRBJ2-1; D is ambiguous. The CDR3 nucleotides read TGTGCCTGCAGTTACTCGATCCCTTCCGCTACCTACAATGAGCAGTTCTTC. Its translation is CACSYSIPSATYNEQFF.